This is a list of T cell receptor beta chains from one sample in a study of long-term antiretroviral therapy in people with HIV. Data came from immunoSEQ multiplex PCR; TCRdb stores just in-frame clones and leaves some out. The top ten clones hold about 5% of a sample with approximately 41,000 clones, 80% to 85% of them seen once. The sequencing used unsorted PBMCs, collected 1.5 years after starting antiretroviral therapy. These TCRs come from a man aged 18 to 29 with HIV. CDR3s include the opening cysteine and the closing phenylalanine or tryptophan. Each record gives: D gene, clone size, J gene, V gene, CDR3 DNA, CDR3 protein. D genes are given only for firm matches. Only some rows state a clone size, as once, few, many or a class for expanded clones.

.	.	TRBJ2-7	TRBV6-1	TGTGCCAGCAGTTATTCCGGGACCTACGAGCAGTACTTC	CASSYSGTYEQYF
TRBD1	.	TRBJ1-5	TRBV7-9	TGTGCCAGCAGCGGAGACAGGGGGGTAGGTCAGCCCCAGCATTTT	CASSGDRGVGQPQHF
TRBD1	.	TRBJ1-1	TRBV29-1	TGCAGCGTTAAGGAAGGGAGGACAGGGAGGGACACTGAAGCTTTCTTT	CSVKEGRTGRDTEAFF
TRBD1	.	TRBJ1-2	TRBV7-9	TGTGCCAGCAGCTCGGACAGGGGCCATGGCTACACCTTC	CASSSDRGHGYTF
.	once	TRBJ1-2	TRBV7-2	TGTGCCAGCAGCTTAGTGGAGGGTAGCTACACCTTC	CASSLVEGSYTF
.	.	TRBJ1-3	TRBV28	TGTGCCAGCAGTTTATCCGGGGGTGGAGGGACTGGAAACACCATATATTTT	CASSLSGGGGTGNTIYF
TRBD1	once	TRBJ2-7	TRBV5-1	TGCGCCAGCAGTTTGACAGGGCACGAGCAGTACTTC	CASSLTGHEQYF
.	.	TRBJ2-4	TRBV4-3	TGCGCCAGCAGCCAAGACCTTAGCGGCAAAAACATTCAGTACTTC	CASSQDLSGKNIQYF
TRBD1	.	TRBJ2-2	TRBV4-3	TGCGCCAGCACCCCGGGACAGGTCACCGGGGAGCTGTTTTTT	CASTPGQVTGELFF
TRBD2	.	TRBJ2-2	TRBV15	TGTGCCACCAGCAGAGATGGGAGCGGGAGGGCCATCGGGGAGCTGTTTTTT	CATSRDGSGRAIGELFF
.	once	TRBJ2-5	TRBV5-1	TGCGCCAGCAGCTTGGCCGCAGGGACAGAGACCCAGTACTTC	CASSLAAGTETQYF
.	.	TRBJ1-2	TRBV9	TGTGCCAGCAGCGTGGACGCTGGTAACTATGGCTACACCTTC	CASSVDAGNYGYTF
.	.	TRBJ1-5	TRBV4-1	TGCGCCAGCAGCCCTACCGGGAATTATCAGCCCCAGCATTTT	CASSPTGNYQPQHF
TRBD1	.	TRBJ2-7	TRBV19	TGTGCCAGTAATTATGTGGACAGGGGATTACGGGAGCAGTACTTC	CASNYVDRGLREQYF
TRBD2	.	TRBJ2-7	TRBV5-6	TGTGCCAGCAGTAGTGGCGGGAGTGTCTACGAGCAGTACTTC	CASSSGGSVYEQYF
.	few	TRBJ2-1	TRBV28	TGTGCCAGCAGTTTAAGCGGAACCGAGAATGAGCAGTTCTTC	CASSLSGTENEQFF
.	.	TRBJ1-2	TRBV28	TGTGCCAGCATTGGTATAGGGCGATATGGCTACACCTTC	CASIGIGRYGYTF
.	.	TRBJ2-7	TRBV7-9	TGTGCCAGCAGCTCCAAAGGGCAGCCCTACGAGCAGTACTTC	CASSSKGQPYEQYF
TRBD2	.	TRBJ2-7	TRBV28	TGTGCCAGTATGCCCCCGGGAGGGCCTCGTGAGGAGCAGTACTTC	CASMPPGGPREEQYF
.	.	TRBJ2-7	TRBV5-6	TGTGCCAGCAGCTCCTGGGACACAACCTACGAGCAGTACTTC	CASSSWDTTYEQYF
.	.	TRBJ1-4	TRBV9	TGTGCCAGCAGCCCCACTGAGGAACGGGAAAAACTGTTTTTT	CASSPTEEREKLFF
.	.	TRBJ1-1	TRBV29-1	TGCAGCGTTGACAGGGCGGACACTGAAGCTTTCTTT	CSVDRADTEAFF
.	once	TRBJ2-7	TRBV7-9	TGTGCCAGCAGCCCCGGTGGAGGGTTCTCCTACGAGCAGTACTTC	CASSPGGGFSYEQYF
TRBD2	.	TRBJ2-7	TRBV7-2	TGTGCCAGCACCCTGACCCCCGGGACTAGCGGGAGTGGCGAGCAGTACTTC	CASTLTPGTSGSGEQYF
TRBD2	.	TRBJ2-5	TRBV7-2	TGTGCCAGCAGCTTAACTAGCGGGACCGGTGAGACCCAGTACTTC	CASSLTSGTGETQYF
.	once	TRBJ2-3	TRBV7-9	TGTGCCAGCAGCTTAGCGAGTTTCGGGGACTCAAGCACAGATACGCAGTATTTT	CASSLASFGDSSTDTQYF
.	once	TRBJ1-2	TRBV28	TGTGCCAGCAGTTTTGGAGACCTTAACTATGGCTACACCTTC	CASSFGDLNYGYTF
TRBD1	.	TRBJ2-7	TRBV28	TGTGCCAGCAGTTCAGCCGGGACAGGCCAGAGGGGCGAGTACTTC	CASSSAGTGQRGEYF
.	.	TRBJ2-2	TRBV19	TGTGCCAGTAGTTTTGCCGGGGAGCTGTTTTTT	CASSFAGELFF